Given below is one TCR beta chain in context. The data stem from a study of shared clonotypes between healthy human individuals. Every donor was a Caucasian adult from Nashville, Tennessee. Measured with immunoSEQ multiplex PCR; TCRdb has only the in-frame clones, and not every one. The sample records some 1.5 million clones, about 98% being singletons. This CDR3 is 21 amino acids long. Per germline, CDR1 SGHTA and CDR2 FQGTGA. V was cut by 6 bases and J by 3 bases, with 35 bases left in between. This TCR was sampled from a man aged 25 to 40 in good health. The chain joins TRBV7-3 to TRBJ2-5; D possibly corresponds to TRBD2 (6 bases). Sequencing was carried out using naive CD4+ T cells sorted from blood. The subset denotes: CD45RA+ positively selected. This CDR3 reads CASRASGLGDARRRAEETQYF. CDR3 nucleotide sequence: TGTGCCAGCAGAGCCTCGGGACTCGGCGACGCACGGCGTCGAGCTGAAGAGACCCAGTACTTC.